The clone carrying this T cell receptor beta chain has just one count. The record originates from a study of T cell repertoires in cytomegalovirus infection. V shed 1 base and J shed 5 bases, with 9 bases lying between them. Germline V lookup: CDR1 LNHDA, CDR2 SQIVND (reference sequence). The CDR3 has 13 residues. TCRdb re-called the reads through MiXCR, storing one row per CDR3 protein. The profile covers about 740,000 distinct CDR3 sequences, with 35% to 40% appearing a single time and roughly 2.8% taken by the ten largest. Sequenced material: PBMCs. The receptor was isolated from a human donor in good health (CMV status not recorded). Some clones in this sample may be carry-over from other donors' samples. The V call is TRBV19, the J call TRBJ2-7, with D unclear. CDR3 sequence: CASSIGKVNEQYF. CDR3 coding DNA: TGTGCCAGTAGTATAGGTAAGGTGAACGAGCAGTACTTC.